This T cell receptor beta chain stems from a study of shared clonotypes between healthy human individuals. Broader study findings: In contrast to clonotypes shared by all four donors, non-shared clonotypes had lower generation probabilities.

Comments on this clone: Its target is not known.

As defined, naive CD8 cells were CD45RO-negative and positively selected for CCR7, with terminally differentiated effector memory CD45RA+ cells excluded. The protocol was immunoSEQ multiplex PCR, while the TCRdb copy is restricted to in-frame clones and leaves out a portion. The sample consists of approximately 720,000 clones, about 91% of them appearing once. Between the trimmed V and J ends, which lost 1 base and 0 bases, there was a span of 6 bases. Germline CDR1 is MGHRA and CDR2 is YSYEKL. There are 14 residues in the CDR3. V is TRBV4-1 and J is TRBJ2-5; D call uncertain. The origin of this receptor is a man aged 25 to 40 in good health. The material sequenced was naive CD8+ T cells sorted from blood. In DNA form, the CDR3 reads TGCGCCAGCAGCCAAGTAAATGACCAAGAGACCCAGTACTTC. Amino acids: CASSQVNDQETQYF.